The 23 T cell receptor beta chains listed next were all sequenced from one sample in a study of cytomegalovirus exposure and HLA in healthy donors (dated by TCRdb to about 2017). Library preparation employed the immunoSEQ multiplex PCR assay. TCRdb retrieved this table from immuneACCESS and kept in-frame rearrangements only. Not all clones are present; in checked studies, unresolved V genes account for under half, and no reason is known for the remainder. This sample is represented by 260,000 or so clones; approximately 88% of them were singletons. Clones ranked in the top ten supply about 0.86% of the sample. The sample comprised PBMCs. These receptors all stem from a woman under 30 in good health and CMV-seronegative.

This clone was found once. This chain links TRBV30 with TRBJ2-5; 9 bases are shared with TRBD1. The germline gives CDR1 GTSNPN, CDR2 SVGIG (reference sequence). V was clipped by 0 bases and J by 4 bases; unmatched bases: 6. The length of the CDR3 is 15 residues. CDR3 coding DNA: TGTGCCTGGAGTGTACAACAGGGGGCCGGAGAGACCCAGTACTTC. It is translated as CAWSVQQGAGETQYF.

The chain couples TRBV7-2 to TRBJ2-2; 10 bases map to TRBD2. Trimming at V came to 5 bases and at J to 1 base, leaving 4 bases not matched to a gene. The germline V gene encodes CDR1 SGHTA and CDR2 FQGNSA. The length of the CDR3 is 16 residues. The CDR3 is CASSPLAGENTGELFF. The CDR3, as DNA: TGTGCCAGCAGCCCCCTAGCGGGAGAGAACACCGGGGAGCTGTTTTTT.

The table lists this clone with a count of one. The rearrangement joins TRBV5-1 to TRBJ2-5; a possible D gene is TRBD2 (5 bases). Per the germline V gene, CDR1 is SGHRS and CDR2 is YFSETQ. Trimming stripped 4 bases from V and 4 bases from J, with 11 bases between. The length of the CDR3 is 13 residues. The CDR3 DNA follows: TGCGCCAGCAGCGGTTCGGCGGGAGAGACCCAGTACTTC. Its protein is CASSGSAGETQYF.

J is TRBJ2-3 and V is TRBV2; D gene ambiguous. The CDR3 has 14 amino acids. V was trimmed by 1 base and J by 0 bases, leaving 5 bases between them. CDR1 is SNHLY, CDR2 FYNNEI, per germline. The CDR3 DNA follows: TGTGCCAGCAGTGAAGTGGCTAGCACAGATACGCAGTATTTT. Protein product: CASSEVASTDTQYF.

The chain is built from TRBV28 and TRBJ2-7; D gene ambiguous. This CDR3 has 13 residues. Germline V CDR1 and CDR2: MDHEN, SYDVKM. V dropped 4 bases and J dropped 2 bases, with 9 bases sitting between them. CDR3 sequence reads: CASSSLGAYEQYF. The CDR3 nucleotides read TGTGCCAGCAGTTCCCTTGGAGCCTACGAGCAGTACTTC.

The chain links TRBV6-6 to TRBJ2-1, with D tentatively TRBD1 (6 bases). Germline-derived CDR1 and CDR2 are MNHNY and SVGAGI (reference sequence). V gave up 3 bases and J gave up 5 bases, with 8 bases separating them. The CDR3 consists of 13 residues. In DNA, the CDR3 is TGTGCCAGCAGTTATGGACAGCACAATGAGCAGTTCTTC. Amino acid sequence: CASSYGQHNEQFF.

This rearrangement joins TRBV27 to TRBJ1-5; D may be TRBD1 (5 bases). The CDR3 has 16 residues. V was trimmed by 5 bases and J by 1 base, leaving 15 bases between them. In germline, CDR1 is MNHEY, CDR2 SMNVEV (reference sequence). The CDR3 DNA is TGTGCCAGCAGTCCAAATCACAGGTCAAGCAATCAGCCCCAGCATTTT. It translates to CASSPNHRSSNQPQHF.

The V call is TRBV11-2, the J call TRBJ2-5; 7 bases are shared with TRBD1. Per germline, CDR1 SGHAT and CDR2 FQNNGV. CDR3 length equals 18 residues. Trimming removed 3 bases from V and 2 bases from J; junction bases left unmatched: 15. CDR3 in DNA: TGTGCCAGCAGCTTCGGGCAGGGGGTGACCGTACTTCAAGAGACCCAGTACTTC. Its protein is CASSFGQGVTVLQETQYF.

V usage is TRBV28 and J usage is TRBJ1-5; D gene unclear. Germline V gene lookup returns CDR1 MDHEN and CDR2 SYDVKM. Trimming left V 3 bases short and J 2 bases short, with 11 bases between. The CDR3 is made up of 15 amino acids. CDR3 region: CASSLLRQGNQPQHF. The CDR3 DNA reads as TGTGCCAGCAGTTTGTTAAGGCAGGGCAATCAGCCCCAGCATTTT.

This chain connects TRBV27 to TRBJ1-5, with D maybe TRBD1 (6 bases). This CDR3 is 18 amino acids long. Germline V gene data show CDR1 as MNHEY and CDR2 as SMNVEV (reference sequence). Trimming pared 4 bases from V and 2 bases from J, leaving 21 bases between. The DNA of the CDR3 is TGTGCCAGCAGTTCCCAAACGACAGGTATTATAGGCAATCAGCCCCAGCATTTT. It yields the protein CASSSQTTGIIGNQPQHF.

V and J are TRBV5-1 and TRBJ1-1; 7 bases match TRBD1. CDR1 and CDR2 (germline): SGHRS, YFSETQ. The CDR3 length is 15 residues. V was pared by 0 bases and J by 2 bases, with 4 bases of the junction left unmatched. CDR3 sequence reads: CASSLAGTVNTEAFF. Written as DNA, the CDR3 is TGCGCCAGCAGCTTGGCCGGGACAGTTAACACTGAAGCTTTCTTT.

V usage is TRBV6-5 and J usage is TRBJ2-6; 10 positions match TRBD1. Per the germline V gene, CDR1 is MNHEY and CDR2 is SVGAGI. J lost 2 bases, V lost 2 bases, and 0 bases had no gene match. There are 16 residues in the CDR3. CDR3 sequence reads: CASSYGTGAGANVLTF. CDR3 nucleotides: TGTGCCAGCAGTTACGGGACAGGGGCTGGGGCCAACGTCCTGACTTTC.

The chain's CDR3 is CASSLGAGTGRNQPQHF. CDR3 DNA: TGTGCCAGCAGCTTGGGTGCTGGGACAGGGCGCAATCAGCCCCAGCATTTT. This chain connects TRBV5-6 to TRBJ1-5, with TRBD1 identical over 9 bases. Unmatched junction bases numbered 6, after V lost 0 bases and J lost 2 bases. Per the germline V gene, CDR1 is SGHDT and CDR2 is YYEEEE. This CDR3 has 17 amino acids.

This clone was found once. The V and J genes are TRBV5-1 and TRBJ2-6; D is uncertain. Trimming removed 0 bases from V and 0 bases from J, with 16 bases in between. The length of the CDR3 is 19 residues. Germline CDR1 SGHRS, CDR2 YFSETQ. DNA of the CDR3: TGCGCCAGCAGCTTGGGACGAGGCAGCGCAAGCTCTGGGGCCAACGTCCTGACTTTC. It translates to CASSLGRGSASSGANVLTF.

The rearrangement links TRBV11-1 to TRBJ1-2, with D possibly matching TRBD1 (6 bases). Trimming shortened V by 1 base and J by 8 bases, and 11 bases separated the two germline ends. Per the germline V gene, CDR1 is SGHAT and CDR2 is FQDESV (reference sequence). This CDR3 spans 13 amino acids. The CDR3 region is CASSLGTVGGYTF. CDR3 in DNA: TGTGCCAGCAGCTTAGGGACAGTCGGGGGCTACACCTTC.

The gene calls are TRBV19 and TRBJ1-4, with 8 bases fitting TRBD1. The CDR3 loop spans 17 amino acids. V shed 3 bases and J 4 bases; nucleotides not matched to a gene: 10. Germline loops: CDR1 LNHDA, CDR2 SQIVND (reference sequence). For the CDR3, the DNA is TGTGCCAGTAGTATGGGGACAGGCTCATTGGGTAATGAAAAACTGTTTTTT. Translation gives CASSMGTGSLGNEKLFF.

This chain links TRBV6-5 with TRBJ2-1, with 10 bases identical to TRBD2. This CDR3 comprises 16 residues. From germline, CDR1 is MNHEY and CDR2 SVGAGI. V lost 4 bases, J lost 1 base, and 4 bases stayed unmatched. The CDR3 here is CASSSPSGGSYNEQFF. For the CDR3, the DNA is TGTGCCAGCAGTTCCCCTAGCGGGGGTTCCTACAATGAGCAGTTCTTC.

The chain links TRBV5-4 to TRBJ2-7; unclear D gene. V lost 0 bases and J lost 4, with 11 bases in between. Germline CDR1 and CDR2: SGHNT and YYREEE (reference sequence). The CDR3 is made up of 14 amino acids. The CDR3: CASSLGERVYEQYF. As DNA, the CDR3 is TGTGCCAGCAGCTTGGGAGAAAGAGTGTACGAGCAGTACTTC. The full variable domain, rest sourced from reference TRBV5-4 and TRBJ2-7, is ETGVTQSPTHLIKTRGQQVTLRCSSQSGHNTVSWYQQALGQGPQFIFQYYREEENGRGNFPPRFSGLQFPNYSSELNVNALELDDSALYLCASSLGERVYEQYFGPGTRLTVT.

The gene calls are TRBV6-6 and TRBJ1-1; D remains ambiguous. This CDR3 is 12 amino acids long. V lost 1 base to trimming and J lost 4 bases, with 4 bases between them. Germline CDR1 is MNHNY and CDR2 is SVGAGI (reference sequence). The CDR3 nucleotides read TGTGCCAGCAGTTACTTGGCCACTGAAGCTTTCTTT. It translates to CASSYLATEAFF.

This clone was detected once. V is TRBV6-1 and J is TRBJ2-1; tentatively, D is TRBD2 (6 bases). The germline CDR1 and CDR2 sequences are MNHNS and SASEGT. There are 20 residues in the CDR3. Trimming removed 2 bases from V and 7 bases from J, with 30 bases in between. In nucleotides, the CDR3 is TGTGCCAGCAGTGAACGGGTGGGACTCCTTGGGCAGGGTGAATGGAATGAGCAGTTCTTC. Translated: CASSERVGLLGQGEWNEQFF.

The V and J genes are TRBV5-1 and TRBJ2-7; tentative D call: TRBD2 (5 bases). The CDR3 is 15 amino acids. Germline V gene lookup returns CDR1 SGHRS and CDR2 YFSETQ. The V gene lost 0 bases and the J gene lost 10 bases, with 20 bases spanning the gap. The DNA for the CDR3 is TGCGCCAGCAGCTTGGTACAATCAAGATCGGGGTTACAGTACTTC. This translates into CASSLVQSRSGLQYF.

V is TRBV5-1 and J is TRBJ1-4; 7 nucleotides match TRBD1. This CDR3 is 14 amino acids long. Germline-derived CDR1 and CDR2 are SGHRS and YFSETQ. J gave up 4 bases and V 5 bases, and 5 bases lay outside the gene matches. The DNA for the CDR3 is TGCGCCAGCAGAATGGGACAGAATAATGAAAAACTGTTTTTT. Translated: CASRMGQNNEKLFF.

The chain uses TRBV7-6 and TRBJ2-7, with 7 bases that match TRBD1. The trim removed 4 bases at V and 3 bases at J, leaving 6 bases unmatched. Germline assignment: CDR1 SGHVS and CDR2 FNYEAQ. The CDR3 extends over 14 amino acids. The CDR3 region has the DNA TGTGCCAGCAGCTACCGGGACAGTGACTACGAGCAGTACTTC. It specifies CASSYRDSDYEQYF.